This passage covers 22 T cell receptor beta chains from one sample sequenced in a study of CD8+ T cells in alopecia areata. RNA extraction was followed by reverse transcription into cDNA, which acted as the sequencing template. Here immunoSEQ multiplex PCR was the method, and the copy in TCRdb shows in-frame clones only, minus some. The data hold some 160,000 clones, with approximately 65% observed a single time. Treatment specified: oral pan-JAK inhibitor, 5-10 mg twice daily. This sample comprised CD4+ T cells sorted from blood, obtained at week 4, from a patient treated with tofacitinib. Source of these receptors: a human donor with alopecia areata.

This clone was counted a few times. The V call is TRBV7-9, the J call TRBJ2-1; 9 nucleotides agree with TRBD2. Germline lookup yields CDR1 SEHNR and CDR2 FQNEAQ (reference sequence). V trimming: 5 bases; J trimming: 6 bases; junction bases outside the gene matches: 8. The CDR3 has 15 amino acids. The DNA of the CDR3 is TGTGCCAGCAGCGCGGGACTAGCCGAGGGCAATGAGCAGTTCTTC. Protein: CASSAGLAEGNEQFF.

This clone appeared a few times. The CDR3 sequence: CAWSAGDHQPQHF. The CDR3 bases are TGTGCCTGGAGTGCGGGAGACCATCAGCCCCAGCATTTT. The chain combines TRBV30 with TRBJ1-5; the D is unclear. The germline V gene has CDR1 GTSNPN and CDR2 SVGIG (reference sequence). CDR3 length: 13 residues. Trimming pared 1 base from V and 5 bases from J, leaving 9 bases between.

This rearrangement joins TRBV30 to TRBJ2-2; no firm D call. The ends were cut back, 1 base at V and 4 bases at J, with 4 bases in the middle. The CDR3 has 12 residues. CDR1 is GTSNPN and CDR2 is SVGIG in the germline V gene (reference sequence). CDR3 sequence: CAWSDSTGELFF. The CDR3 DNA sequence: TGTGCCTGGAGTGACAGCACCGGGGAGCTGTTTTTT.

The chain carries TRBV7-9 and TRBJ1-1; D gene unclear. The CDR3 is 14 amino acids. CDR1 SEHNR and CDR2 FQNEAQ come from the germline V gene (reference sequence). The V end lost 5 bases, the J end lost 1 base, and 11 bases lay between the germline ends. CDR3 sequence: CASSTLRGNTEAFF. CDR3 DNA: TGTGCCAGCAGCACGCTACGGGGGAACACTGAAGCTTTCTTT.

This clone was counted only a few times. The J gene is TRBJ2-7, the V gene TRBV27, with 12 bases fitting TRBD1. This CDR3 spans 18 amino acids. The germline gives CDR1 MNHEY, CDR2 SMNVEV (reference sequence). J gave up 0 bases and V 4 bases, and 10 bases lay outside the gene matches. CDR3 residues: CASSYFGTGGGSSYEQYF. CDR3 nucleotides: TGTGCCAGCAGTTACTTCGGGACAGGGGGCGGTAGCTCCTACGAGCAGTACTTC.

J is TRBJ1-2 and V is TRBV30, with TRBD1 as a possible D gene (5 bases). Germline V CDR1 and CDR2: GTSNPN, SVGIG (reference sequence). The CDR3 has 11 amino acids. Trimming left V 3 bases short and J 7 bases short, with 9 bases between. The CDR3 region is CAWSPGLGYTF. The CDR3 DNA reads as TGTGCCTGGAGCCCGGGACTTGGCTACACCTTC.

V usage is TRBV10-1 and J usage is TRBJ2-2, with D hard to call. The V gene's germline CDR1 is WNHNN and CDR2 SYGVQD (reference sequence). The CDR3 loop spans 13 amino acids. Trimming took off 3 bases at V and 7 bases at J, with 9 bases between the two ends. The CDR3 reads CASSDNLIGELFF. The CDR3 bases are TGCGCCAGCAGTGACAACTTGATCGGGGAGCTGTTTTTT.

This chain connects TRBV30 to TRBJ1-4; 7 nucleotides line up with TRBD1. The trim removed 5 bases at V and 5 bases at J, leaving 2 bases unmatched. Germline CDR1 is GTSNPN and CDR2 is SVGIG (reference sequence). The CDR3 loop spans 12 amino acids. The CDR3 region has the DNA TGTGCCTGGGAGGGGGCCAATGAAAAACTGTTTTTT. Residues: CAWEGANEKLFF.

The chain recombines TRBV5-4 with TRBJ2-5, with TRBD2 matching 7 bases. The CDR3 covers 14 residues. The germline V gene encodes CDR1 SGHNT and CDR2 YYREEE (reference sequence). Germline trimming cut 3 bases from V and 0 bases from J; bases unmatched to any gene: 2. CDR3 sequence reads: CASSSGTNQETQYF. The CDR3 DNA reads TGTGCCAGCAGCTCCGGGACTAACCAAGAGACCCAGTACTTC.

The CDR3 nucleotides read TGCAGCGTAGGACTAGCGGGGACCCCATACCAAGAGACCCAGTACTTC. This sequence encodes CSVGLAGTPYQETQYF. The chain is built from TRBV29-1 and TRBJ2-5; 12 nucleotides match TRBD2. Per germline, CDR1 SQVTM and CDR2 ANQGSEA. With V trimmed by 6 bases and J by 0 bases, 8 bases remained unmatched. The CDR3 is made up of 16 amino acids.

Note on this clone: The same CDR3 can be traced to other DNA sequences in this sample. The rearrangement links TRBV2 to TRBJ2-7; 7 bases match TRBD1. Per germline, CDR1 SNHLY and CDR2 FYNNEI. The CDR3 has 12 amino acids. V was clipped by 6 bases and J by 3 bases; unmatched bases: 2. Here the CDR3 DNA reads TGTGCCAGCAGAGGGGACAGCTACGAGCAGTACTTC. Translating gives CASRGDSYEQYF.

The V gene is TRBV2, the J gene TRBJ2-1; 11 bases align to TRBD2. CDR1 and CDR2 from the germline V gene are SNHLY and FYNNEI. This CDR3 contains 17 residues. V shed 0 bases, J shed 9 bases, and the junction held 10 bases outside the gene matches. For the CDR3, the DNA is TGTGCCAGCAGTGAAGCGATCACTAGCGGGGGAATAGGTGAGCAGTTCTTC. This encodes CASSEAITSGGIGEQFF.

CDR3 DNA sequence: TGTGCCTGGAGTTTAGGGACGGCGAGGGAGACCCAGTACTTC. Translating it yields CAWSLGTARETQYF. The rearrangement joins TRBV30 to TRBJ2-5; D tentatively fits TRBD1 or TRBD2 (5 bases each). The CDR3 totals 14 residues. The ends were cut back, 2 bases at V and 5 bases at J, with 15 bases in the middle. Germline CDR1 is GTSNPN and CDR2 is SVGIG (reference sequence).

The sample holds a few counts of this clone. The chain uses TRBV29-1 and TRBJ1-5, with D perhaps TRBD1 (5 bases). There are 12 residues in the CDR3. Trimming stripped 3 bases from V and 4 bases from J, with 7 bases between. Germline-derived CDR1 and CDR2 are SQVTM and ANQGSEA. The CDR3: CSVETANQPQHF. CDR3 DNA sequence: TGCAGCGTTGAGACAGCGAATCAGCCCCAGCATTTT. Supplemented by reference TRBV29-1 and TRBJ1-5, the full variable domain reads SAVISQKPSRDICQRGTSLTIQCQVDSQVTMMFWYRQQPGQSLTLIATANQGSEATYESGFVIDKFPISRPNLTFSTLTVSNMSPEDSSIYLCSVETANQPQHFGDGTRLSIL.

The chain joins TRBV2 to TRBJ2-3; D gene unclear. The CDR3 sequence is 14 residues long. The germline CDR1 and CDR2 sequences are SNHLY and FYNNEI. V shed 1 base and J shed 4 bases, with 9 bases lying between them. Here the CDR3 reads CASSEVDMADTQYF. DNA of the CDR3: TGTGCCAGCAGTGAAGTGGATATGGCAGATACGCAGTATTTT. Complete variable domain (other parts from reference TRBV2 and TRBJ2-3): EPEVTQTPSHQVTQMGQEVILRCVPISNHLYFYWYRQILGQKVEFLVSFYNNEISEKSEIFDDQFSVERPDGSNFTLKIRSTKLEDSAMYFCASSEVDMADTQYFGPGTRLTVL.

The chain carries TRBV4-3 and TRBJ1-1; D is ambiguous. This CDR3 spans 14 amino acids. Trimming took 0 bases from V and 3 from J, leaving 8 bases between them. The V gene's germline CDR1 is LGHNA and CDR2 YSLEER. CDR3 in amino acids: CASSQDRGYTEAFF. CDR3 bases: TGCGCCAGCAGCCAAGATCGTGGGTACACTGAAGCTTTCTTT.

The J gene is TRBJ2-1, the V gene TRBV7-6; D is perhaps TRBD1 (6 bases). V dropped 2 bases and J dropped 6 bases, with 23 bases sitting between them. Germline V lookup: CDR1 SGHVS, CDR2 FNYEAQ. This CDR3 is 18 amino acids long. The CDR3 region has the DNA TGTGCCAGCAGCTTATCCGGGCCCCCCGAAAGCAGGGGCAATGAGCAGTTCTTC. Translation gives CASSLSGPPESRGNEQFF. Supplemented by reference TRBV7-6 and TRBJ2-1, the full variable domain reads GAGVSQSPRYKVTKRGQDVALRCDPISGHVSLYWYRQALGQGPEFLTYFNYEAQQDKSGLPNDRFSAERPEGSISTLTIQRTEQRDSAMYRCASSLSGPPESRGNEQFFGPGTRLTVL.

Note on this clone: The same CDR3 is also encoded by other DNA sequences in this sample. The genes are TRBV2 and TRBJ2-6; D is unclear. CDR3 size: 12 residues. Germline values: CDR1 SNHLY, CDR2 FYNNEI. V lost 4 bases to trimming and J lost 2 bases, with 0 bases between them. The CDR3 loop is CASSAGANVLTF. The CDR3 coding sequence is TGTGCCAGCAGTGCTGGGGCCAACGTCCTGACTTTC.

J is TRBJ1-1 and V is TRBV30; the D is unclear. Between the trimmed V and J ends, which lost 5 bases and 0 bases, there was a span of 13 bases. Germline CDR1 is GTSNPN and CDR2 is SVGIG (reference sequence). This CDR3 has 14 residues. CDR3 nucleotide sequence: TGTGCCTGGCTCCCGGGCCCACTGAACACTGAAGCTTTCTTT. It specifies CAWLPGPLNTEAFF.

The gene calls are TRBV29-1 and TRBJ2-7, with 10 bases fitting TRBD1. CDR1 is SQVTM and CDR2 is ANQGSEA in the germline V gene. This CDR3 is built from 14 residues. The ends lost 6 bases at V and 5 bases at J; junction bases unmatched: 10. The CDR3 protein is CSVASRQGANEQYF. As DNA, the CDR3 is TGCAGCGTCGCCTCTAGACAGGGGGCCAACGAGCAGTACTTC.

The chain joins TRBV19 to TRBJ2-7; D call uncertain. V was clipped by 5 bases and J by 0 bases, with 11 bases between them. Germline-derived CDR1 and CDR2 are LNHDA and SQIVND (reference sequence). The CDR3 extends over 14 amino acids. The CDR3 sequence is CASSDLQTSYEQYF. The CDR3 region has the DNA TGTGCCAGTAGTGACCTGCAGACCTCCTACGAGCAGTACTTC.

The J gene is TRBJ1-1, the V gene TRBV6-5, with a possible D match to TRBD1 (5 bases). The CDR3 covers 13 residues. V was trimmed by 10 bases and J by 1 base, leaving 13 bases between them. Germline-derived CDR1 and CDR2 are MNHEY and SVGAGI. In DNA, the CDR3 is TGTGCCACCGGAGCGACAGAGAACACTGAAGCTTTCTTT. Its translation is CATGATENTEAFF.